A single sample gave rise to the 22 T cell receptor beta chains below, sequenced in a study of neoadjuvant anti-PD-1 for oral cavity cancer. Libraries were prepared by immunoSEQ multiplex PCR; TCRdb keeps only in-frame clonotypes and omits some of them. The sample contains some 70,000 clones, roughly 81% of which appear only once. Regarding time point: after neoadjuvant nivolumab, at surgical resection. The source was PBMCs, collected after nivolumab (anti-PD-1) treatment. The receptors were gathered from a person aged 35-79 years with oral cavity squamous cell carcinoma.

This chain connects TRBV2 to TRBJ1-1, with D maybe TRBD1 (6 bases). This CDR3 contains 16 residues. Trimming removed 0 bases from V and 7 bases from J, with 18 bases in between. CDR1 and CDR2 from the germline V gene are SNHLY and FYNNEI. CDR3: CASSEAGRGGNGEAFF. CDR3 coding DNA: TGTGCCAGCAGTGAAGCGGGCAGGGGAGGGAATGGTGAAGCTTTCTTT.

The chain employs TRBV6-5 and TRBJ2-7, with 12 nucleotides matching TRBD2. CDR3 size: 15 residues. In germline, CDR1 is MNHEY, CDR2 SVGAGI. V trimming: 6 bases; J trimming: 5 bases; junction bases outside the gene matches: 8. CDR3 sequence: CASSPRTSGKNEQYF. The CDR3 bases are TGTGCCAGCAGCCCTAGGACTAGCGGGAAAAACGAGCAGTACTTC.

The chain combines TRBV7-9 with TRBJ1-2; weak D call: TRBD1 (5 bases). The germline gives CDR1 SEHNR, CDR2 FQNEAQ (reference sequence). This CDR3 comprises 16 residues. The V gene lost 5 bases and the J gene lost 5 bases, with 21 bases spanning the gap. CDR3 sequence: CASSQSYGDSSYGYTF. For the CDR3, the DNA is TGTGCCAGCAGCCAGTCCTATGGGGACTCTTCGTATGGCTACACCTTC.

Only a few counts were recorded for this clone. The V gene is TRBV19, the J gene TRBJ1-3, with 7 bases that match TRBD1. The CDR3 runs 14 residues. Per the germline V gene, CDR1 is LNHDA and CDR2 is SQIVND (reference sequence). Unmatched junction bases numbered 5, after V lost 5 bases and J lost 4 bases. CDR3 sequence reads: CASSSTGTGNTIYF. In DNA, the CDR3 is TGTGCCAGTAGTTCGACAGGGACCGGAAACACCATATATTTT.

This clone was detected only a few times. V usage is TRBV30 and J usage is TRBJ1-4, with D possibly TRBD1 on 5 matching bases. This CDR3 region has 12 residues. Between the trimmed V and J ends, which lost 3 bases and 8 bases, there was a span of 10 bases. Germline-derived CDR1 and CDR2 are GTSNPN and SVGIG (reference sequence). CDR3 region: CAWSPGNEKLFF. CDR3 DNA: TGTGCCTGGAGCCCAGGGAACGAAAAACTGTTTTTT.

The CDR3 nucleotides are TGTGCCAGCAGCTTATCTTGGCTAGCGGGAGCCCTCTCCTACAATGAGCAGTTCTTC. Translating gives CASSLSWLAGALSYNEQFF. The chain combines TRBV7-2 with TRBJ2-1; 10 positions agree with TRBD2. In germline, CDR1 is SGHTA, CDR2 FQGNSA. Trimming at V came to 2 bases and at J to 0 bases, leaving 10 bases not matched to a gene. The CDR3 contains 19 residues.

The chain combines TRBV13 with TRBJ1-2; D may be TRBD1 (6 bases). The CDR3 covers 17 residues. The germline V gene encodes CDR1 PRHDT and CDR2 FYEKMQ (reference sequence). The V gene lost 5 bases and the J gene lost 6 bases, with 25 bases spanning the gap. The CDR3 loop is CASSPRAGGGMEDGYTF. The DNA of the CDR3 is TGTGCCAGCAGCCCGCGGGCCGGGGGCGGCATGGAGGATGGCTACACCTTC.

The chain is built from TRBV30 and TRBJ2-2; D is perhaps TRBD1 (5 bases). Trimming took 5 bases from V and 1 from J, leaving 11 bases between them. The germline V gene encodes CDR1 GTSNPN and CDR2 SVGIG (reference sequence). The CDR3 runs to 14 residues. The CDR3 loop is CAWAGFLNTGELFF. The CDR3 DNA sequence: TGTGCCTGGGCAGGGTTCCTGAACACCGGGGAGCTGTTTTTT.

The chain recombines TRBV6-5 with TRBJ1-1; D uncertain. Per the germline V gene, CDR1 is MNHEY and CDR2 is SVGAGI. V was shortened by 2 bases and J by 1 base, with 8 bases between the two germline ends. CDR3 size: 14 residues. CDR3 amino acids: CASSYRPRNTEAFF. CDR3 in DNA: TGTGCCAGCAGTTACAGACCGCGGAACACTGAAGCTTTCTTT.

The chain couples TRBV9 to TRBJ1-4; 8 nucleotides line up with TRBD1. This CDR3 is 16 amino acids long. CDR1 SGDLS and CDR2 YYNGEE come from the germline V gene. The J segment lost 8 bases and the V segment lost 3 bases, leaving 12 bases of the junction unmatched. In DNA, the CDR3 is TGTGCCAGCAGCGCATCAAGAGGACAGGGTGGAGAAAAACTGTTTTTT. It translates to CASSASRGQGGEKLFF.

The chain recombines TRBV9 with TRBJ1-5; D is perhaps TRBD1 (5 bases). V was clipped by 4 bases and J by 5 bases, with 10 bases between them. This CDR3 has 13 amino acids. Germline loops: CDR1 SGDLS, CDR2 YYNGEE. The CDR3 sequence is CASSRGVDQPQHF. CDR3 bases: TGTGCCAGCAGCCGAGGGGTGGATCAGCCCCAGCATTTT.

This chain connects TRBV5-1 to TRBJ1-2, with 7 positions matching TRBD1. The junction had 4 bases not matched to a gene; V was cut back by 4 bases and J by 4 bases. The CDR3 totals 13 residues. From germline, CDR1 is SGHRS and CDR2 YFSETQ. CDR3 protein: CASSPTGVYGYTF. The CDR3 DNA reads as TGCGCCAGCAGCCCCACAGGGGTCTATGGCTACACCTTC.

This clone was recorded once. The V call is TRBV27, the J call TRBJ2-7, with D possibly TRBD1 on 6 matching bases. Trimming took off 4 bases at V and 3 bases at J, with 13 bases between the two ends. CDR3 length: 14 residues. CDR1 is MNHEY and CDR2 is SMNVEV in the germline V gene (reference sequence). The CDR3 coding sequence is TGTGCCAGCAGTTCCCGGGACACAGACTACGAGCAGTACTTC. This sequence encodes CASSSRDTDYEQYF.

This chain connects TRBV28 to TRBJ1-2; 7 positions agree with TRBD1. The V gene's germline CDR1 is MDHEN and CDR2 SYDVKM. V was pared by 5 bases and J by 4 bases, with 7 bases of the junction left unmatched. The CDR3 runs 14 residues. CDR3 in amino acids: CASSDSTGAYGYTF. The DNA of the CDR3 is TGTGCCAGCAGTGATTCTACAGGGGCCTATGGCTACACCTTC.

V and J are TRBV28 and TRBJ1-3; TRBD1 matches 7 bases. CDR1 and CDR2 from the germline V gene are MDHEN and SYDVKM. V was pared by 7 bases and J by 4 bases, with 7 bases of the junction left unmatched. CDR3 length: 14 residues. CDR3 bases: TGTGCCAGCATCCGACAGGGCGAGGGAAACACCATATATTTT. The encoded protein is CASIRQGEGNTIYF.

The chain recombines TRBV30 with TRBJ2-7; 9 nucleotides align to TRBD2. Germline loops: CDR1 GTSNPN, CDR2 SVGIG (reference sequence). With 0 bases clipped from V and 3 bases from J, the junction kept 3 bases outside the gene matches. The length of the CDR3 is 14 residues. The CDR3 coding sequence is TGTGCCTGGAGTGTTGTACTAGCGGGCTACGAGCAGTACTTC. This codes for CAWSVVLAGYEQYF.

The CDR3 DNA reads TGTGCCAGCAGCTTAATCCCTAGCGGGACAGATACGCAGTATTTT. Its translation is CASSLIPSGTDTQYF. The rearrangement joins TRBV7-9 to TRBJ2-3; 8 positions match TRBD2. This CDR3 spans 15 amino acids. Trimming removed 2 bases from V and 3 bases from J; junction bases left unmatched: 4. CDR1 is SEHNR, CDR2 FQNEAQ, per germline (reference sequence).

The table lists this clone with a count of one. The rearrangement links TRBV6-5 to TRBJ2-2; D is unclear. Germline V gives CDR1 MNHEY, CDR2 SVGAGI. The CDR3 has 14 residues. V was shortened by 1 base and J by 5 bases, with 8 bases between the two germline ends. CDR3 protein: CASSYLWGTGELFF. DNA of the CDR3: TGTGCCAGCAGTTACTTGTGGGGAACCGGGGAGCTGTTTTTT.

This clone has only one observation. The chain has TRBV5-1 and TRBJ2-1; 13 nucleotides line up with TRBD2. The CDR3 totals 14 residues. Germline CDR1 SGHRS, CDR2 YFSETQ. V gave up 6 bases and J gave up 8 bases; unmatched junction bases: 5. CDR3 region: CASTGLAGAHEQFF. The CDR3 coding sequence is TGCGCCAGCACCGGACTAGCGGGAGCCCATGAGCAGTTCTTC.

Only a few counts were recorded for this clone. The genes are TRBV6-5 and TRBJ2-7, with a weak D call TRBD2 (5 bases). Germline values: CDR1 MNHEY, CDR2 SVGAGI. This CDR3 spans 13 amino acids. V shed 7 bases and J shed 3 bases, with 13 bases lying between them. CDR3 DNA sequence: TGTGCCAGCAAGGGAGTCGCGCGCTACGAGCAGTACTTC. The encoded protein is CASKGVARYEQYF.

CDR3 residues: CASSRLAGVRNTGELFF. The CDR3 bases are TGTGCCAGCAGCCGACTAGCGGGAGTCCGGAACACCGGGGAGCTGTTTTTT. The chain has TRBV7-9 and TRBJ2-2, with 12 positions matching TRBD2. With 5 bases clipped from V and 1 base from J, the junction kept 5 bases outside the gene matches. This CDR3 is built from 17 residues. The germline V gene encodes CDR1 SEHNR and CDR2 FQNEAQ (reference sequence).

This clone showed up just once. CDR3 bases: TGTGCCACCAAAACGCGGATCAAGGGACCAACTGGTGAAAAACTGTTTTTT. It encodes CATKTRIKGPTGEKLFF. The rearrangement uses TRBV27 and TRBJ1-4; a weak D match, TRBD1 (5 bases). Per the germline V gene, CDR1 is MNHEY and CDR2 is SMNVEV (reference sequence). Trimming removed 10 bases at V and 7 bases at J, with 28 bases between. The CDR3 is 17 amino acids.